This entry lists 28 T cell receptor beta chains sequenced from one sample in a study of control samples from healthy donors and cancer patients. The table came from immunoSEQ multiplex PCR; TCRdb's copy has only in-frame clones and leaves some out. The sample comprises about 44,000 clones, 80% to 90% of which are singletons, and about 9.4% rests with the top ten. The sequencing input was PBMCs. The origin of the receptors is a woman aged 55 to 70 with lung cancer.

This chain links TRBV6-5 with TRBJ1-1, with D unclear. The ends were cut back, 1 base at V and 1 base at J, with 4 bases in the middle. The CDR3 loop spans 13 amino acids. Looked up from germline, CDR1 is MNHEY and CDR2 is SVGAGI. The CDR3 DNA reads as TGTGCCAGCAGTTACTGGGAGAACACTGAAGCTTTCTTT. This encodes CASSYWENTEAFF.

The chain employs TRBV7-9 and TRBJ1-2; D not certain. Germline assignment: CDR1 SEHNR and CDR2 FQNEAQ (reference sequence). This CDR3 is built from 13 residues. Between the trimmed V and J ends, which lost 1 base and 6 bases, there was a span of 9 bases. DNA of the CDR3: TGTGCCAGCAGCTTAGTCCTGAGTGATGGCTACACCTTC. Translated, it gives CASSLVLSDGYTF.

This chain uses TRBV9 with TRBJ2-1; tentative D call: TRBD2 (6 bases). CDR1 SGDLS and CDR2 YYNGEE come from the germline V gene. Trimming took 0 bases from V and 7 from J, leaving 11 bases between them. CDR3 size: 14 residues. In DNA form, the CDR3 reads TGTGCCAGCAGCGTAGGGGGACTGGTAAATGAGCAGTTCTTC. It yields the protein CASSVGGLVNEQFF.

CDR3 coding DNA: TGTGCCAGCAGTTTCCCCAGGGGACTAGCGGGAGATGAGCAGTTCTTC. Its protein is CASSFPRGLAGDEQFF. This sequence joins TRBV28 and TRBJ2-1; 14 nucleotides align to TRBD2. There are 16 residues in the CDR3. Germline-derived CDR1 and CDR2 are MDHEN and SYDVKM. Trimming cost V 3 bases and J 8 bases; bases outside gene matches: 6.

This clone was seen once. CDR3 DNA sequence: TGTGCCAGCAGTTACTCTATTGCCCAGCCCCAGCATTTT. This gives the protein CASSYSIAQPQHF. The chain has TRBV6-5 and TRBJ1-5; D is undetermined. This CDR3 region has 13 residues. The germline CDR1 and CDR2 sequences are MNHEY and SVGAGI. V lost 0 bases, J lost 7 bases, and 7 bases lay in between.

The V gene is TRBV14, the J gene TRBJ2-1, with D possibly matching TRBD2 (6 bases). The germline V and J ends were trimmed by 4 bases and 10 bases, with 14 bases remaining between them. Germline CDR1 and CDR2: SGHDN and FVKESK. This CDR3 is 13 amino acids long. As DNA, the CDR3 is TGTGCCAGCAGCCCAACGAGGAGGGGCGAGCAGTTCTTC. Translating it yields CASSPTRRGEQFF. Complete variable domain (other parts from reference TRBV14 and TRBJ2-1): EAGVTQFPSHSVIEKGQTVTLRCDPISGHDNLYWYRRVMGKEIKFLLHFVKESKQDESGMPNNRFLAERTGGTYSTLKVQPAELEDSGVYFCASSPTRRGEQFFGPGTRLTVL.

The V gene is TRBV5-1, the J gene TRBJ1-1; D perhaps matches TRBD1 (6 bases). The germline CDR1 and CDR2 sequences are SGHRS and YFSETQ. CDR3 length: 16 residues. V was clipped by 3 bases and J by 1 base, with 16 bases between them. This CDR3 is CASSWGPVGSNTEAFF. The CDR3 DNA sequence: TGCGCCAGCAGCTGGGGGCCAGTTGGTTCGAACACTGAAGCTTTCTTT.

V gene TRBV9 combines with J gene TRBJ1-2; 7 bases match TRBD1. Unmatched junction bases numbered 12, after V lost 4 bases and J lost 3 bases. Germline V gene sequence: CDR1 SGDLS, CDR2 YYNGEE. The CDR3 has 16 residues. In DNA, the CDR3 is TGTGCCAGCAGCCTTAGTGCCTTCGACAGGGACTATGGCTACACCTTC. It translates to CASSLSAFDRDYGYTF.

The rearrangement uses TRBV7-9 and TRBJ2-1, with 10 bases that match TRBD1. V trimming: 6 bases; J trimming: 6 bases; junction bases outside the gene matches: 8. The CDR3 has 15 amino acids. Germline V gene sequence: CDR1 SEHNR, CDR2 FQNEAQ (reference sequence). The CDR3 region is CASRGGQGIVNEQFF. In nucleotides, the CDR3 is TGTGCCAGCAGGGGGGGACAGGGGATCGTCAATGAGCAGTTCTTC.

The chain is built from TRBV6-5 and TRBJ2-3, with TRBD2 matching over 10 bases. Germline lookup yields CDR1 MNHEY and CDR2 SVGAGI. This CDR3 is 16 amino acids long. J was trimmed by 2 bases and V by 2 bases; bases with no gene match: 4. The CDR3 DNA sequence: TGTGCCAGCAGTTACGGGCTAGCGGGGGACACAGATACGCAGTATTTT. Translated: CASSYGLAGDTDTQYF.

The rearrangement uses TRBV11-3 and TRBJ1-1; tentatively, D is TRBD1 (5 bases). The V gene lost 8 bases and the J gene lost 1 base, with 17 bases spanning the gap. Germline values: CDR1 SGHNT, CDR2 YENEEA. The CDR3 length is 15 residues. The CDR3 spells CASESVRGANTEAFF. The CDR3 bases are TGTGCCAGCGAATCGGTTCGGGGCGCGAACACTGAAGCTTTCTTT.

As for this clone: Mismatch with germline at one junction end may stem from a read error. This chain uses TRBV5-3 with TRBJ2-5; D is perhaps TRBD2 (6 bases). TRBV5-3 is given ORF status, its function remaining uncertain. This CDR3 contains 10 residues. The CDR3 DNA sequence: TGTGCCAGGGGGGGAGAGACCCATTACTTC. Its translation: CARGGETHYF.

The CDR3: CASSQPTSGVAKNIQYF. CDR3 nucleotides: TGCGCCAGCAGCCAACCTACTAGCGGTGTAGCCAAAAACATTCAGTACTTC. This sequence joins TRBV4-1 and TRBJ2-4, with TRBD2 matching over 8 bases. Germline trimming cut 2 bases from V and 0 bases from J; bases unmatched to any gene: 6. This CDR3 is 17 amino acids long. Germline V gene lookup returns CDR1 MGHRA and CDR2 YSYEKL.

The J gene is TRBJ2-5, the V gene TRBV27, with 10 positions matching TRBD2. This CDR3 comprises 15 residues. From germline, CDR1 is MNHEY and CDR2 SMNVEV (reference sequence). After removal of 3 bases from V and 5 bases from J, the junction contained 6 bases not matched to a gene. CDR3 in amino acids: CASSLATSGLETQYF. The CDR3 DNA is TGTGCCAGCAGTTTGGCGACTAGCGGGCTGGAGACCCAGTACTTC.

The J gene is TRBJ2-3, the V gene TRBV29-1; D remains unclear. Trimming took off 7 bases at V and 4 bases at J, with 18 bases between the two ends. CDR1 is SQVTM, CDR2 ANQGSEA, per germline. This CDR3 is 14 amino acids long. The DNA of the CDR3 is TGCAGCGCGGCCCTAGGAACATATGCAGATACGCAGTATTTT. This sequence encodes CSAALGTYADTQYF.

The chain has TRBV28 and TRBJ2-5; D gene unclear. The CDR3 covers 11 residues. Germline V gives CDR1 MDHEN, CDR2 SYDVKM. Between the trimmed V and J ends, which lost 8 bases and 2 bases, there was a span of 6 bases. CDR3 in DNA: TGTGCCAGCCAACGTCAAGAGACCCAGTACTTC. It specifies CASQRQETQYF.

V is TRBV12-5 and J is TRBJ1-1, with D maybe TRBD1 (5 bases). There are 13 residues in the CDR3. CDR1 and CDR2 (germline): LGHNT, FRNRAP. V lost 1 base to trimming and J lost 5 bases, with 8 bases between them. CDR3 region: CASGLGGGTEAFF. CDR3 sequence (DNA): TGTGCTAGTGGTTTGGGGGGGGGAACTGAAGCTTTCTTT.

The rearrangement links TRBV6-5 to TRBJ1-6, with D perhaps TRBD1 (6 bases). Germline CDR1 and CDR2: MNHEY and SVGAGI. The CDR3 covers 15 residues. V lost 5 bases, J lost 7 bases, and 15 bases lay in between. CDR3 sequence: CASSQTGGLNSPLHF. As DNA, the CDR3 is TGTGCCAGCAGTCAGACAGGTGGCCTAAATTCACCCCTCCACTTT.

This clone showed up just a few times. The V and J genes are TRBV27 and TRBJ2-3; perhaps TRBD1 as D (6 bases). The CDR3 has 16 residues. V lost 0 bases, J lost 1 base, and 11 bases lay in between. CDR1 MNHEY and CDR2 SMNVEV come from the germline V gene (reference sequence). The CDR3 coding sequence is TGTGCCAGCAGTTTATCCAGGGGAGATGGCACAGATACGCAGTATTTT. Its protein product is CASSLSRGDGTDTQYF.

The V and J genes are TRBV2 and TRBJ2-5; D perhaps matches TRBD2 (5 bases). The CDR3 extends over 17 amino acids. Germline loops: CDR1 SNHLY, CDR2 FYNNEI. V lost 5 bases and J lost 3, with 22 bases in between. The CDR3 is CASSTESGGSSEETQYF. In DNA form, the CDR3 reads TGTGCCAGCAGTACCGAGTCGGGCGGGTCTTCCGAAGAGACCCAGTACTTC.

In its sample, this clone ranks as medium-sized. This rearrangement joins TRBV18 to TRBJ2-3; no firm D call. V was shortened by 0 bases and J by 1 base, with 8 bases between the two germline ends. The germline V gene encodes CDR1 KGHSH and CDR2 LQKENI. CDR3 length equals 15 residues. The CDR3 nucleotides read TGTGCCAGCTCACCACCCGCATCCCGCACAGATACGCAGTATTTT. As protein: CASSPPASRTDTQYF. The entire variable domain, with the rest obtained from reference TRBV18 and TRBJ2-3, is as follows: NAGVMQNPRHLVRRRGQEARLRCSPMKGHSHVYWYRQLPEEGLKFMVYLQKENIIDESGMPKERFSAEFPKEGPSILRIQQVVRGDSAAYFCASSPPASRTDTQYFGPGTRLTVL.

This clone was counted between two and nine times. The gene calls are TRBV6-5 and TRBJ1-2; possible D gene TRBD1, 5 bases. Per the germline V gene, CDR1 is MNHEY and CDR2 is SVGAGI. V was pared by 6 bases and J by 4 bases, with 9 bases between. This CDR3 has 12 amino acids. The CDR3 DNA sequence: TGTGCCAGCAGGGACACACTCTATGGCTACACCTTC. Translating it yields CASRDTLYGYTF.

The chain employs TRBV12-5 and TRBJ1-5; D is unresolved. Germline values: CDR1 LGHNT, CDR2 FRNRAP. Trimming removed 1 base from V and 0 bases from J, with 10 bases in between. CDR3 length: 16 residues. The DNA for the CDR3 is TGTGCTAGTGGTTTGGGACGGATAGTTAGCAATCAGCCCCAGCATTTT. Its translation: CASGLGRIVSNQPQHF. Together with reference TRBV12-5 and TRBJ1-5, the CDR3 gives the full variable domain: DARVTQTPRHKVTEMGQEVTMRCQPILGHNTVFWYRQTMMQGLELLAYFRNRAPLDDSGMPKDRFSAEMPDATLATLKIQPSEPRDSAVYFCASGLGRIVSNQPQHFGDGTRLSIL.

V usage is TRBV5-4 and J usage is TRBJ1-1; 7 nucleotides line up with TRBD1. Looked up from germline, CDR1 is SGHNT and CDR2 is YYREEE (reference sequence). This CDR3 is 13 amino acids long. V was clipped by 4 bases and J by 10 bases; unmatched bases: 10. CDR3 region: CASSLGQTGGAFF. For the CDR3, the DNA is TGTGCCAGCAGCCTGGGACAGACGGGCGGAGCTTTCTTT.

This clone was recorded a few times. This chain connects TRBV25-1 to TRBJ2-7; a weak D match, TRBD1 (5 bases). Trimming pared 1 base from V and 1 base from J, leaving 14 bases between. Germline assignment: CDR1 MGHDK and CDR2 SYGVNS. The CDR3 totals 16 residues. Here the CDR3 DNA reads TGTGCCAGCAGTGAATTCCTCCCAGCAGGGTCCTACGAGCAGTACTTC. Translating it yields CASSEFLPAGSYEQYF.

The chain is built from TRBV6-5 and TRBJ2-2; 9 nucleotides line up with TRBD2. Unmatched junction bases numbered 4, after V lost 7 bases and J lost 7 bases. The CDR3 length is 13 residues. CDR1 MNHEY and CDR2 SVGAGI come from the germline V gene. Written as DNA, the CDR3 is TGTGCCAGCACTCCACTAGCGGGCGGGGAGCTGTTTTTT. Its translation: CASTPLAGGELFF.

This clone was seen once. The V gene is TRBV5-1, the J gene TRBJ1-3, with a weak D call TRBD1 (5 bases). Trimming shortened V by 0 bases and J by 4 bases, and 11 bases separated the two germline ends. The CDR3 runs to 15 residues. The germline CDR1 and CDR2 sequences are SGHRS and YFSETQ. CDR3 sequence reads: CASSLARGRGNTIYF. CDR3 coding DNA: TGCGCCAGCAGCTTGGCTCGGGGACGCGGAAACACCATATATTTT. Using reference TRBV5-1 and TRBJ1-3 for the parts outside the CDR3, the full variable domain is KAGVTQTPRYLIKTRGQQVTLSCSPISGHRSVSWYQQTPGQGLQFLFEYFSETQRNKGNFPGRFSGRQFSNSRSEMNVSTLELGDSALYLCASSLARGRGNTIYFGEGSWLTVV.

The V gene is TRBV7-9, the J gene TRBJ1-1; no clear D. CDR1 and CDR2 (germline): SEHNR, FQNEAQ (reference sequence). The CDR3 is 17 residues long. The V and J ends lost 1 base and 1 base respectively, with 16 bases between them. The CDR3 protein is CASSLGSLSRTNTEAFF. The CDR3 DNA follows: TGTGCCAGCAGCTTAGGTTCCCTCAGCAGGACGAACACTGAAGCTTTCTTT.